This T cell receptor beta chain was profiled in a study of beta chain features in type 1 diabetes. Study conclusions and caveats: Shortening that was moderate but significant affected the TCRB CDR3s of Type 1 diabetes patients in all four CD4+ subsets. It was possible that PCR favored shorter templates, equally so in patients and controls. The naive, central memory and Treg TCRB repertoires showed an apparent similarity that was greater among patients than among healthy donors.

Expressed TCRB transcripts were sequenced because the entire RNA isolate underwent reverse transcription. Assay used: immunoSEQ multiplex PCR; TCRdb lists only in-frame clones, some missing. Seen here are just under 150,000 clones, around an eighth observed once, and the top ten hold approximately 1.3%. The CDR3 is made up of 15 amino acids. Germline CDR1 and CDR2: LNHDA and SQIVND (reference sequence). The V and J ends lost 4 bases and 5 bases, in that order; junction bases with no gene match: 7. This clone was found a few times. Antigen: not known. This clonotype originated in a man between 18 and 35 years old with type 1 diabetes. The sequenced sample was central memory CD4+ T cells from blood. The chain joins TRBV19 to TRBJ1-1; 10 positions agree with TRBD1. CDR3 amino acids: CASSTAGQGKTEAFF. As DNA, the CDR3 is TGTGCCAGTAGTACGGCGGGACAGGGGAAGACTGAAGCTTTCTTT.